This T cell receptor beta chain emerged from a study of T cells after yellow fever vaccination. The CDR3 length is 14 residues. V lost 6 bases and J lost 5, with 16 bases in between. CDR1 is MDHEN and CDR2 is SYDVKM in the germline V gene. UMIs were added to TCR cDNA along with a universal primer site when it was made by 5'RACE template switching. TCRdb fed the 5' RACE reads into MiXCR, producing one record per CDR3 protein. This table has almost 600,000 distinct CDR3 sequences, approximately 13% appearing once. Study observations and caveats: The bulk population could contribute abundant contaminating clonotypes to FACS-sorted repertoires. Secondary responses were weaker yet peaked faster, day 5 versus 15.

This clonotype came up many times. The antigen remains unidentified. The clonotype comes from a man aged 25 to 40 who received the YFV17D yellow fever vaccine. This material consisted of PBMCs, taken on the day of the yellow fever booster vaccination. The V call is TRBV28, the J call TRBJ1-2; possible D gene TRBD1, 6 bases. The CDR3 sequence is CASSTMDSPYGYTF. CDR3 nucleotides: TGTGCCAGCAGCACAATGGACAGTCCGTATGGCTACACCTTC.